This TCR beta chain was captured in a study of OX40 agonist ivuxolimab in advanced cancers. Looking at the study overall: Across the patients, intravenous ivuxolimab was delivered every 2 weeks at 0.01 to 10 mg/kg. Patients treated during dose escalation were battling hepatocellular carcinoma, melanoma, renal cell or head and neck cancer.

TCRdb's table, derived via immunoSEQ multiplex PCR, lists solely in-frame clones and lacks some. Seen here are roughly 43,000 clones, around nine tenths observed once, and the top ten hold roughly 5%. Concerning this clone itself: Its antigen remains unknown.

Study-wide results and caveats: Clonal expansion by week 6 occurred in CD4+ and CD8+ blood T cells (at 0.1 to 3.0 mg/kg). No antigen was identified for the clonally expanded peripheral T cells.

This CDR3 has 14 amino acids. CDR1 is KGHSH, CDR2 LQKENI, per germline. Between the trimmed V and J ends, which lost 6 bases and 6 bases, there was a span of 15 bases. This sequence originates from an adult with an advanced solid tumor such as melanoma, head and neck, liver or kidney cancer. This chain connects TRBV18 to TRBJ2-1; TRBD1 is a possible D gene (6 bases). Sequencing was performed on CD4+ or CD8+ T cells sorted from blood, taken in a trial of the OX40 agonist ivuxolimab. The CDR3 DNA follows: TGTGCCAGCTCCTCCCAACAGGGTAGCAATGAGCAGTTCTTC. It encodes CASSSQQGSNEQFF. Based on the CDR3 plus reference TRBV18 and TRBJ2-1, the full variable domain is NAGVMQNPRHLVRRRGQEARLRCSPMKGHSHVYWYRQLPEEGLKFMVYLQKENIIDESGMPKERFSAEFPKEGPSILRIQQVVRGDSAAYFCASSSQQGSNEQFFGPGTRLTVL.